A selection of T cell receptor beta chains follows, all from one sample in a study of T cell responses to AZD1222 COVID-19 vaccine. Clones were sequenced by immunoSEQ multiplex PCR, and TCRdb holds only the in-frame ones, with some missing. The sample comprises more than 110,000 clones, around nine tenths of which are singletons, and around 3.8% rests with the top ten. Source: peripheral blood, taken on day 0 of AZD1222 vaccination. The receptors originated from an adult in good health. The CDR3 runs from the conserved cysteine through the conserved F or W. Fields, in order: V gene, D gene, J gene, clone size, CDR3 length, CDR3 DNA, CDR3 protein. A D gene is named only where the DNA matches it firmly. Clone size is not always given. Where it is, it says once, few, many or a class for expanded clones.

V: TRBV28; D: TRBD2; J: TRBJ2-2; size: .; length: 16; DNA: TGTGCCAGCAGTCCCCGGACTAGCGGGAACACCGGGGAGCTGTTTTTT; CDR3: CASSPRTSGNTGELFF
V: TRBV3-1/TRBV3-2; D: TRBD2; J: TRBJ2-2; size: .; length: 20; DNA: TGTGCCAGCAGCCGAACACCTCTACTAGCCGGGAGGGCCAACACCGGGGAGCTGTTTTTT; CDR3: CASSRTPLLAGRANTGELFF
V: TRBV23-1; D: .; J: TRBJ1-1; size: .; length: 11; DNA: TGCGCCGGGCAAATGAACACTGAAGCTTTCTTT; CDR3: CAGQMNTEAFF
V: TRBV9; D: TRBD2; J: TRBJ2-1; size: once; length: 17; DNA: TGTGCCAGCAGCGTAGACCCCCCGGGGGGACTATACAATGAGCAGTTCTTC; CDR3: CASSVDPPGGLYNEQFF
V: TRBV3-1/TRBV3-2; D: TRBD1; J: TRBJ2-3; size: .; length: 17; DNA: TGTGCCAGCAGCCAAGATGGGACAGGCAAAAATGTTCGAACGCAGTATTTT; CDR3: CASSQDGTGKNVRTQYF
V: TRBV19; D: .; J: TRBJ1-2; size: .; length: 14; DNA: TGTGCCAGTAGTATTGGTCAGGGGAGGCGTGGCTACACCTTC; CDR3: CASSIGQGRRGYTF
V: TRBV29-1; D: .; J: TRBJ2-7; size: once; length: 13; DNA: TGCAGCGTTGGATACCTAAGCTCCTACGAGCAGTACTTC; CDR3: CSVGYLSSYEQYF
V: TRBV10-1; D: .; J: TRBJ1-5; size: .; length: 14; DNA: TGCGCCACCCTAACGAACTCCTTTAATCAGCCCCAGCATTTT; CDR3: CATLTNSFNQPQHF
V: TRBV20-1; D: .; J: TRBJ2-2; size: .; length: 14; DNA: TGCAGTGCTAGTTACAGGGTGGGCACCGGGGAGCTGTTTTTT; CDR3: CSASYRVGTGELFF
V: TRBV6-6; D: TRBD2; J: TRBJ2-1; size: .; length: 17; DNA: TGTGCCAGCAGTCCCCTGACCGGGACTAGCGGGAGAAATGAGCAGTTCTTC; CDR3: CASSPLTGTSGRNEQFF
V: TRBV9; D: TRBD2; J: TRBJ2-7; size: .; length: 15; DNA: TGTGCCAGCAGCGTATATGGCGGGAGTCTCTACGAGCAGTACTTC; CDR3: CASSVYGGSLYEQYF
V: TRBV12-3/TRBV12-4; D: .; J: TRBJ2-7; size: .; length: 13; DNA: TGTGCCAGCAGTTTGGGGACCTCTTACGAGCAGTACTTC; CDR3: CASSLGTSYEQYF
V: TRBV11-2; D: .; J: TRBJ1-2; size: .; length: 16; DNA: TGTGCCAGCAGCTTAGATACAGCCAATCTCAACTATGGCTACACCTTC; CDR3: CASSLDTANLNYGYTF
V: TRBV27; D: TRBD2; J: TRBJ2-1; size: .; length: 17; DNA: TGTGCCAGCAGTCAACATCGAACTAGCGGGCCTAACAATGAGCAGTTCTTC; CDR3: CASSQHRTSGPNNEQFF
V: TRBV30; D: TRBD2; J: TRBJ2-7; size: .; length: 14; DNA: TGTGCCTGGAGTAGTCTAGCGGGAGTAGGGGAGCAGTACTTC; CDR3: CAWSSLAGVGEQYF
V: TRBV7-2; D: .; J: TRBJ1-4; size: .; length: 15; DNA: TGTGCCAGCAGCCTCCGGGCAGGAAGGAATGAAAAACTGTTTTTT; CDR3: CASSLRAGRNEKLFF
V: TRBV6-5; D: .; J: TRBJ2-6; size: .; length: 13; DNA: TGTGCCAGCAAGTTGGCTGGGGCCAACGTCCTGACTTTC; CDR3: CASKLAGANVLTF
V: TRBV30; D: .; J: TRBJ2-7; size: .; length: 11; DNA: TGTGCCTGGAAAGGGTCCTACGAGCAGTACTTC; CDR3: CAWKGSYEQYF
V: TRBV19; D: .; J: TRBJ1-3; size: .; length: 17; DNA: TGTGCCAGTAGTATAGAAGGGACATCTAGGGGCGGAAACACCATATATTTT; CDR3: CASSIEGTSRGGNTIYF
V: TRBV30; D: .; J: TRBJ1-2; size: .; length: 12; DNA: TGTGCCTGGAGTGGGGGACCCTATGGCTACACCTTC; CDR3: CAWSGGPYGYTF
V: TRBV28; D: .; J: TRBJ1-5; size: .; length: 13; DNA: TGTGCCAGCAGATCAGGGCCCAATCAGCCCCAGCATTTT; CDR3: CASRSGPNQPQHF
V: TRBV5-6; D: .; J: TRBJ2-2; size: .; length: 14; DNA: TGTGCCAGCAGCTTGGCAGGGTTCACCGGGGAGCTGTTTTTT; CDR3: CASSLAGFTGELFF
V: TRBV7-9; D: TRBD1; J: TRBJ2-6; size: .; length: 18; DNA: TGTGCCAGCAGCATGGGACAGGGAGGAGGTTCTGGGGCCAACGTCCTGACTTTC; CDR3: CASSMGQGGGSGANVLTF
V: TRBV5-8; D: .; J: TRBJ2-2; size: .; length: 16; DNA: TGTGCCAGCAGCTTGCGTGTCCGAACCCGGGGCGGGGAGCTGTTTTTT; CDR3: CASSLRVRTRGGELFF
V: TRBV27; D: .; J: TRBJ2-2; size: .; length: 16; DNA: TGTGCCAGCACCCGGACCGGGACGCTCCTGTCAGGGGAGCTGTTTTTT; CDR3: CASTRTGTLLSGELFF
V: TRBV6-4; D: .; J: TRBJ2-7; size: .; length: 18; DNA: TGTGCCAGCAGTGACGGTTCCCCAATAAAGGCGGTCTCCTACGAGCAGTACTTC; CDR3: CASSDGSPIKAVSYEQYF
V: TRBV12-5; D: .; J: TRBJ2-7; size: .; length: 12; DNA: TGTGCTAGTGGTTTGGGGGGTTACGAGCAGTACTTC; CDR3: CASGLGGYEQYF
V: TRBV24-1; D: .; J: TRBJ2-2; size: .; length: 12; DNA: TGTGCCACCAGTGATTTGTTGGGGGAGCTGTTTTTT; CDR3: CATSDLLGELFF
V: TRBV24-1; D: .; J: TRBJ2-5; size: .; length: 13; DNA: TGTGCCACCAGTGATGGGCCCCAAGAGACCCAGTACTTC; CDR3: CATSDGPQETQYF
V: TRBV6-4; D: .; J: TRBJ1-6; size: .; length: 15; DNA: TGTGCCAGCAGTGACTCAATAACAGGTTATTCACCCCTCCACTTT; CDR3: CASSDSITGYSPLHF
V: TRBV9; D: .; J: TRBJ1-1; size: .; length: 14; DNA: TGTGCCAGCAGCGAAAAACAAAGGAGCACTGAAGCTTTCTTT; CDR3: CASSEKQRSTEAFF
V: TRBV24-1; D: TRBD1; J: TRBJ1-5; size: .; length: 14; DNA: TGTGCCACCAGGAAGACAGGGATCAATCAGCCCCAGCATTTT; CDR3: CATRKTGINQPQHF
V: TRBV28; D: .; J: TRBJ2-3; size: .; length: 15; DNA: TGTGCCAGCAACCCCCGCGGAGAGGGCACAGATACGCAGTATTTT; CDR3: CASNPRGEGTDTQYF
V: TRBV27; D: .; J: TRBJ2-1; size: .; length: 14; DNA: TGTGCCAGCACGGCAGGGTCGATTGGCAATGAGCAGTTCTTC; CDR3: CASTAGSIGNEQFF
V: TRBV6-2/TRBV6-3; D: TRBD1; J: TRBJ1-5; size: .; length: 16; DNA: TGTGCCAGCAGTTACCCCACTACAGGGGTCGTACAGCCCCAGCATTTT; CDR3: CASSYPTTGVVQPQHF
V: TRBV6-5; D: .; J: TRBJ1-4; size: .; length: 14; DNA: TGTGCCAGCAGGACACAGGGTGTTAATGAAAAACTGTTTTTT; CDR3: CASRTQGVNEKLFF
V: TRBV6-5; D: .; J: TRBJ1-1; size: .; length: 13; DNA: TGTGCCAGCAGGAAGGGGCTAGGAACTGAAGCTTTCTTT; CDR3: CASRKGLGTEAFF
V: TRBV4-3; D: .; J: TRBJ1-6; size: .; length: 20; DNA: TGCGCCAGCAGCCAAGATCGTCTAGGAGAGGGGTACTCCTATAATTCACCCCTCCACTTT; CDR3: CASSQDRLGEGYSYNSPLHF
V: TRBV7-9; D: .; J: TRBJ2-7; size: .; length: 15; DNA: TGTGCCAGCAGCTCGTCGACAGGTATGTCGGGTGAGCAGTACTTC; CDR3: CASSSSTGMSGEQYF
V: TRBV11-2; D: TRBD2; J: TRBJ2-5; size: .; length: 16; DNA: TGTGCCAGCAGCCCCCCGACTAGCGGGATTCGGGAGACCCAGTACTTC; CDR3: CASSPPTSGIRETQYF
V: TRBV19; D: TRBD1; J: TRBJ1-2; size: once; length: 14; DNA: TGTGCCAGTAGTGGGGCAGGGGGTAAATACGGCTACACCTTC; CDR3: CASSGAGGKYGYTF
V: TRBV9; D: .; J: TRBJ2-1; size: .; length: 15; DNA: TGTGCCAGCAGCGTCCGTAGCGTCCCCCGGGGTGAGCAGTTCTTC; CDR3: CASSVRSVPRGEQFF
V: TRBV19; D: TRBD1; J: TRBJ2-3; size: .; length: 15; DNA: TGTGCCAGTAGAGAGGGGGCGCGTAGCACAGATACGCAGTATTTT; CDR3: CASREGARSTDTQYF